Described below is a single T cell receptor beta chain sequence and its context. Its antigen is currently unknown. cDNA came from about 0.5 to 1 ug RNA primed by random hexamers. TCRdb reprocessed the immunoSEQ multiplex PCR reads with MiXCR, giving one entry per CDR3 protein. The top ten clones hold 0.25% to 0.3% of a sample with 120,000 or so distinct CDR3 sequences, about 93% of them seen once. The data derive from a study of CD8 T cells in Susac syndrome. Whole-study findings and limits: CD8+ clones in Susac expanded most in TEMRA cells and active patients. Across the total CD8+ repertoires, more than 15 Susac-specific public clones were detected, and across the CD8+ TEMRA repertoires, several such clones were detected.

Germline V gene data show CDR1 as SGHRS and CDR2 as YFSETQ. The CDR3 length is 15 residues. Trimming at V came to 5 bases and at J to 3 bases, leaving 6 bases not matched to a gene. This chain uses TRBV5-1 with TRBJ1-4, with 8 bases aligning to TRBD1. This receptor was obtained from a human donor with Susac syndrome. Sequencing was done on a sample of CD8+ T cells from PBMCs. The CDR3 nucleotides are TGCGCCAGCAGTCGAGGGACAGGCGCTAATGAAAAACTGTTTTTT. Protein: CASSRGTGANEKLFF.